This T cell receptor beta chain is from a study of graft-versus-host responses after intestinal transplantation. Whole-study context: Recipients were all induced with anti-thymocyte globulin, then given tacrolimus and steroids for 2 to 4 years.

TCRdb's table, derived via immunoSEQ multiplex PCR, lists solely in-frame clones and lacks some. The sample consists of roughly 97,000 clones, about 90% of them appearing once. Concerning this clone: What it binds is unknown.

The CDR3 covers 20 residues. Trimming removed 3 bases from V and 1 base from J; junction bases left unmatched: 18. CDR1 is MDHEN and CDR2 is SYDVKM in the germline V gene. The study, taken as a whole, reports: Early HvG declines after transplant were associated with peak circulating GvH clone levels. Detected in recipient marrow were GvH clones, some of which were first observed in ileum or blood. The study found high graft-versus-host to host-versus-graft clonal ratios in allografts of patients with graft-donor T cell macrochimerism.

The V and J genes are TRBV28 and TRBJ2-5; TRBD1 matches 9 bases. The receptor comes from a human donor who received an intestinal transplant. The sequences come from unstimulated CD4+ T cells sorted from spleen or lymph node cells, collected before intestinal transplant. CDR3 sequence reads: CASSFTPGQGSISGQETQYF. The CDR3 bases are TGTGCCAGCAGTTTTACACCGGGACAGGGATCGATTAGCGGCCAAGAGACCCAGTACTTC.